The 4 T cell receptor beta chains in this list originate from one sample, sequenced in a study of T cells in Graves' hyperthyroidism and ophthalmopathy. TCR beta CDR3 regions were amplified from RNA. HTBI primers were the set used in a first-round RT-PCR of the TCR CDR3. TCRdb processed the multiplex PCR reads anew with MiXCR; each CDR3 protein has one entry. The sample lists 350,000 to 400,000 distinct CDR3 sequences, about 14% seen once, with more than 9.5% in the top ten. Sequenced: blood. These receptors were collected from a woman in her fifties or sixties with Graves' hyperthyroidism.

This clonotype was seen a few times. The chain recombines TRBV9 with TRBJ1-6; D may be TRBD1 (5 bases). V was pared by 4 bases and J by 6 bases, with 8 bases between. This CDR3 has 13 amino acids. Germline lookup yields CDR1 SGDLS and CDR2 YYNGEE. The CDR3 reads CASSRDVNSPLHF. CDR3 nucleotide sequence: TGTGCCAGCAGCCGGGACGTTAATTCACCCCTCCACTTT.

This clonotype appeared a few times. The chain combines TRBV7-9 with TRBJ2-3, with 16 bases fitting TRBD2. V gave up 5 bases and J gave up 4 bases; unmatched junction bases: 6. CDR3 size: 17 residues. CDR1 is SEHNR, CDR2 FQNEAQ, per germline (reference sequence). For the CDR3, the DNA is TGTGCCAGCAGCGGGACTAGCGGGAGGGCCTGGGCAGATACGCAGTATTTT. Its protein is CASSGTSGRAWADTQYF. Full variable domain (missing parts from reference TRBV7-9 and TRBJ2-3): DTGVSQNPRHKITKRGQNVTFRCDPISEHNRLYWYRQTLGQGPEFLTYFQNEAQLEKSRLLSDRFSAERPKGSFSTLEIQRTEQGDSAMYLCASSGTSGRAWADTQYFGPGTRLTVL.

This clonotype was seen ten or more times. CDR3 bases: TGTGCCAGCAGTCGCGGACTAGCGGGAGGGTTCAGCTCCTACGAGCAGTACTTC. This sequence encodes CASSRGLAGGFSSYEQYF. The chain has TRBV12-3 or TRBV12-4 and TRBJ2-7; 15 positions match TRBD2. This CDR3 comprises 18 residues. Germline trimming cut 5 bases from V and 0 bases from J; bases unmatched to any gene: 8.

The table lists this clonotype with many counts. The chain has TRBV2 and TRBJ1-2; D is unresolved. CDR1 and CDR2 (germline): SNHLY, FYNNEI. The V end lost 6 bases, the J end lost 2 bases, and 4 bases lay between the germline ends. The length of the CDR3 is 11 residues. The CDR3 DNA is TGTGCCAGCAGGGAGAACTATGGCTACACCTTC. Translation gives CASRENYGYTF.